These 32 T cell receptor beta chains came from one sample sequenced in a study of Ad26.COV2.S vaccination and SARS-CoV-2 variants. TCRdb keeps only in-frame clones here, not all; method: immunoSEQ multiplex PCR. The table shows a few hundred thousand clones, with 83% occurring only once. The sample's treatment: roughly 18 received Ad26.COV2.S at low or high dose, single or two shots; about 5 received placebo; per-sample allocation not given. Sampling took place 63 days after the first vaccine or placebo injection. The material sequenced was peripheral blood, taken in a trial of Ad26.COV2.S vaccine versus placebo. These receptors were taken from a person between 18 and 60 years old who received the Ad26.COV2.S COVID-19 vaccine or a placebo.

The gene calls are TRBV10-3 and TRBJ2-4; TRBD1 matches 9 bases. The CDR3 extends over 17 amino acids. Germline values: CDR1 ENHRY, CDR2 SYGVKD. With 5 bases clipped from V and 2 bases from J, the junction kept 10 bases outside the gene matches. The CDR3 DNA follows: TGTGCCATCAGTAGGACAGGGGATACTTACTCCAAAAACATTCAGTACTTC. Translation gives CAISRTGDTYSKNIQYF.

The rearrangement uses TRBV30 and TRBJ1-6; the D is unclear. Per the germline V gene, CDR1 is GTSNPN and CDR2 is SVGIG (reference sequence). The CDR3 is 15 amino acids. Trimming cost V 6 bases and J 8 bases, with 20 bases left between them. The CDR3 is CACSRTGSGYSPLHF. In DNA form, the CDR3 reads TGTGCCTGTTCCCGGACGGGGAGTGGATATTCACCCCTCCACTTT.

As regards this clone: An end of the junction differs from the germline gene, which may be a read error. CDR3 in DNA: TGCGCCAGCAGTTCTACCGTACAGGGTATAAGAAATGGAAAACTGTTTTTT. It is translated as CASSSTVQGIRNGKLFF. The chain combines TRBV5-1 with TRBJ1-4, with a weak D call TRBD1 (6 bases). Germline-derived CDR1 and CDR2 are SGHRS and YFSETQ. This CDR3 has 17 amino acids.

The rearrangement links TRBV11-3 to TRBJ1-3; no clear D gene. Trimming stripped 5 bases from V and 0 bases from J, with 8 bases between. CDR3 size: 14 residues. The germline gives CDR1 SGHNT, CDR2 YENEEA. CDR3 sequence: CASSLGLSGNTIYF. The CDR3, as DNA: TGTGCCAGCAGCCTGGGCCTCTCTGGAAACACCATATATTTT.

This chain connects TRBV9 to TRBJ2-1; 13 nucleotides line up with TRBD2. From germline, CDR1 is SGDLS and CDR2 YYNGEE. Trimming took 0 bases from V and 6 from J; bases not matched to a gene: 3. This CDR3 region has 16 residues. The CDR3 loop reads CASSVVGTSGTNEQFF. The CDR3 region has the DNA TGTGCCAGCAGCGTAGTTGGGACTAGCGGGACCAATGAGCAGTTCTTC.

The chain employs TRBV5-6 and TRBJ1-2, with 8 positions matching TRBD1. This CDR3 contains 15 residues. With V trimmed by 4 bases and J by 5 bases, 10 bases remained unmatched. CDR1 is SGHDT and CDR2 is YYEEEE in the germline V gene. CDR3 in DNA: TGTGCCAGCAGCCGGATCAGGGGGCAAGGGTATGGCTACACCTTC. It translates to CASSRIRGQGYGYTF.

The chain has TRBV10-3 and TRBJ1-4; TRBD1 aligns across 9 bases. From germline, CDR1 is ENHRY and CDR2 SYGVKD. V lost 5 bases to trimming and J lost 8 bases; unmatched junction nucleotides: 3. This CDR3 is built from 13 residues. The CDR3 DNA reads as TGTGCCATCAGTACCACAGGGGGCGAAAAACTGTTTTTT. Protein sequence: CAISTTGGEKLFF.

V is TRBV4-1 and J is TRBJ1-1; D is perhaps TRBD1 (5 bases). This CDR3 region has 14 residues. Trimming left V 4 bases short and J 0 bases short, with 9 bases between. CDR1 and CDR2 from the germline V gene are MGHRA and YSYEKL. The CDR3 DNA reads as TGCGCCAGCAGCCCGGGACCGATGAACACTGAAGCTTTCTTT. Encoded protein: CASSPGPMNTEAFF.

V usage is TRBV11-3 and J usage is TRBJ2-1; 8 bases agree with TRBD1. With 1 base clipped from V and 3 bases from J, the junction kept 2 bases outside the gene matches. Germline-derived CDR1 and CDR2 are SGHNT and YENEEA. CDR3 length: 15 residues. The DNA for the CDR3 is TGTGCCAGCAGCTTAGGACAGGGGAACTACAATGAGCAGTTCTTC. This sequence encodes CASSLGQGNYNEQFF.

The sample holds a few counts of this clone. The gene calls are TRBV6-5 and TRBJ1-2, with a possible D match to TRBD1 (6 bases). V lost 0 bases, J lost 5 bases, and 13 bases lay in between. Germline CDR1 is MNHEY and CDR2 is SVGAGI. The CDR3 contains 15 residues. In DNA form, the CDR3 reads TGTGCCAGCAGTTACTCGAGAGGCAGGGGTTATGGCTACACCTTC. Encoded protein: CASSYSRGRGYGYTF.

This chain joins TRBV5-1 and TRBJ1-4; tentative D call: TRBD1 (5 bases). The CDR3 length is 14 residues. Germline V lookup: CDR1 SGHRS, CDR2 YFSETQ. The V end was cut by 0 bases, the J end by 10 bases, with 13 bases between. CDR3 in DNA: TGCGCCAGCAGCTTGGGCACGATGGGGGGAAAACTGTTTTTT. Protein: CASSLGTMGGKLFF.

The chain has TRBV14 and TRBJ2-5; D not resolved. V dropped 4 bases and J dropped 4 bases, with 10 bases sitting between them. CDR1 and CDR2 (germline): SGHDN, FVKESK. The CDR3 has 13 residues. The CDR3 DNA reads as TGTGCCAGCAGCCTCCCAAACGGAGAGACCCAGTACTTC. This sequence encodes CASSLPNGETQYF.

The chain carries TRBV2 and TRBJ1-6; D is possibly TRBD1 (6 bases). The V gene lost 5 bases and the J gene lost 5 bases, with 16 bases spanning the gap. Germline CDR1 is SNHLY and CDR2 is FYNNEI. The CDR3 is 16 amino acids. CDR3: CASSSQGNGNNSPLHF. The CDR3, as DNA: TGTGCCAGCAGTTCACAGGGAAACGGGAATAATTCACCCCTCCACTTT.

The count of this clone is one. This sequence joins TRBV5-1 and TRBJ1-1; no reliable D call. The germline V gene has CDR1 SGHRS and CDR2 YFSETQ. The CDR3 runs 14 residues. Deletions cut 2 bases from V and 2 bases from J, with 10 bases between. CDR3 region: CASSLHRLNTEAFF. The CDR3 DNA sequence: TGCGCCAGCAGCTTACACAGACTAAACACTGAAGCTTTCTTT.

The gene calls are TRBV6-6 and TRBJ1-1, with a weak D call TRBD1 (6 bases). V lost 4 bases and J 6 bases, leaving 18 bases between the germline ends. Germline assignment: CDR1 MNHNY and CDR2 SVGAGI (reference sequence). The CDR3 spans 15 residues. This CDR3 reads CASSSADRPPSEAFF. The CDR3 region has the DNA TGTGCCAGCAGTTCCGCCGACAGGCCCCCCTCTGAAGCTTTCTTT.

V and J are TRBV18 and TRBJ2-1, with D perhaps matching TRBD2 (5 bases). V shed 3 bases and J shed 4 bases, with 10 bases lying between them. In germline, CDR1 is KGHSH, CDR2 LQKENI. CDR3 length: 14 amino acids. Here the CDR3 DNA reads TGTGCCAGCTCACCTGGAGCGGAATACAATGAGCAGTTCTTC. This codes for CASSPGAEYNEQFF.

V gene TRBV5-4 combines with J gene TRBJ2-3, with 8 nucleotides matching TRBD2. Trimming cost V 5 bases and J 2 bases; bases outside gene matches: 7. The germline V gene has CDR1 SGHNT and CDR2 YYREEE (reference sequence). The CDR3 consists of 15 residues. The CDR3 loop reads CASREAGGFTDTQYF. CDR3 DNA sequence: TGTGCCAGCAGAGAGGCGGGGGGTTTCACAGATACGCAGTATTTT. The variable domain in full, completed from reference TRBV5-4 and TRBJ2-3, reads ETGVTQSPTHLIKTRGQQVTLRCSSQSGHNTVSWYQQALGQGPQFIFQYYREEENGRGNFPPRFSGLQFPNYSSELNVNALELDDSALYLCASREAGGFTDTQYFGPGTRLTVL.

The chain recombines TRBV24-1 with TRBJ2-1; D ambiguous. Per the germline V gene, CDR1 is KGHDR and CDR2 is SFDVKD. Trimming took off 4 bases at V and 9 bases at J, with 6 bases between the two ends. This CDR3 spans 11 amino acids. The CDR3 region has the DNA TGTGCCACCAGTGAAGTGGGTGAGCAGTTCTTC. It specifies CATSEVGEQFF.

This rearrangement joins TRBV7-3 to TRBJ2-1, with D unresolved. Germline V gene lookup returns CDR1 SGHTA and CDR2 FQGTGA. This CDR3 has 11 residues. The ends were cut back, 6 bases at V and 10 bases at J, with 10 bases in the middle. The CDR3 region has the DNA TGTGCCAGCAGTCTGGCGTACGAGCAGTTCTTC. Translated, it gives CASSLAYEQFF. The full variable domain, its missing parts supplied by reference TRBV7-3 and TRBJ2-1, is GAGVSQTPSNKVTEKGKYVELRCDPISGHTALYWYRQSLGQGPEFLIYFQGTGAADDSGLPNDRFFAVRPEGSVSTLKIQRTERGDSAVYLCASSLAYEQFFGPGTRLTVL.

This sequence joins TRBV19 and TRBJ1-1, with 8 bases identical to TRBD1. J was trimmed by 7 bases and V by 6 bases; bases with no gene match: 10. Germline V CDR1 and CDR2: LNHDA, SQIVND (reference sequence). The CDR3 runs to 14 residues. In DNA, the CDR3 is TGTGCCAGTAGCCTTTTTCAGGGGGCGGGTGAAGCTTTCTTT. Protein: CASSLFQGAGEAFF.

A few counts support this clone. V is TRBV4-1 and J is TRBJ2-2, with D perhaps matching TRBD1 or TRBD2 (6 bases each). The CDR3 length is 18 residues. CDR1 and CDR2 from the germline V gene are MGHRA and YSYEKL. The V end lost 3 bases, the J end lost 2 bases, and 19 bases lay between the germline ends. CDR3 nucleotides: TGCGCCAGCAGCCAGGGACATATTAGCGGTCCAAACACCGGGGAGCTGTTTTTT. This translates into CASSQGHISGPNTGELFF.

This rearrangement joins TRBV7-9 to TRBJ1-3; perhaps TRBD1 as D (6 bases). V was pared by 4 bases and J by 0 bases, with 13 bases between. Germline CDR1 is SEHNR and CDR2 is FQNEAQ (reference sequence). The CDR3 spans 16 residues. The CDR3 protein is CASSSYPRGSGNTIYF. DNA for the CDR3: TGTGCCAGCAGCTCCTACCCCAGGGGCTCTGGAAACACCATATATTTT. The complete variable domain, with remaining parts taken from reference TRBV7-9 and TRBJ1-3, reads DTGVSQNPRHKITKRGQNVTFRCDPISEHNRLYWYRQTLGQGPEFLTYFQNEAQLEKSRLLSDRFSAERPKGSFSTLEIQRTEQGDSAMYLCASSSYPRGSGNTIYFGEGSWLTVV.

The CDR3 nucleotides read TGTGCCAGCAGTTACTCCCTGACAGGCAGCAAAGCTTTCTTT. Protein: CASSYSLTGSKAFF. The chain links TRBV6-5 to TRBJ1-1; possibly TRBD1 for D (6 bases). V was shortened by 0 bases and J by 9 bases, with 14 bases between the two germline ends. From germline, CDR1 is MNHEY and CDR2 SVGAGI. This CDR3 has 14 residues.

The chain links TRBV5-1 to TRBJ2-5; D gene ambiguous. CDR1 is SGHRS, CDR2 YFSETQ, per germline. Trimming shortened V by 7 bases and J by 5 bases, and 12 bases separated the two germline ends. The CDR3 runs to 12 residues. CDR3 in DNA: TGCGCCAGCGGGCTGTCGGACGAGACCCAGTACTTC. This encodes CASGLSDETQYF.

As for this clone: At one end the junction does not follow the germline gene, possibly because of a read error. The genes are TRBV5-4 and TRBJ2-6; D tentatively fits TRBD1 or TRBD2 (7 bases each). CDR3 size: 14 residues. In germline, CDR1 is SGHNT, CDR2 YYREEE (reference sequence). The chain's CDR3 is CASSPSSGGGVLTF. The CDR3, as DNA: TGTGCCAGCAGCCCCTCCTCAGGGGGGGGAGTCCTCACTTTC. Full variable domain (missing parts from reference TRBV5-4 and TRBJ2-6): ETGVTQSPTHLIKTRGQQVTLRCSSQSGHNTVSWYQQALGQGPQFIFQYYREEENGRGNFPPRFSGLQFPNYSSELNVNALELDDSALYLCASSPSSGGGVLTFGAGSRLTVL.

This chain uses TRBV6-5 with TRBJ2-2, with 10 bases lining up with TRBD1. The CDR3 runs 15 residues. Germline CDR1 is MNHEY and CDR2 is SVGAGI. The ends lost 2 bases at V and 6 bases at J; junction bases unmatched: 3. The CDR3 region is CASSYGTGAAGELFF. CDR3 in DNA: TGTGCCAGCAGTTACGGGACAGGGGCCGCCGGGGAGCTGTTTTTT.

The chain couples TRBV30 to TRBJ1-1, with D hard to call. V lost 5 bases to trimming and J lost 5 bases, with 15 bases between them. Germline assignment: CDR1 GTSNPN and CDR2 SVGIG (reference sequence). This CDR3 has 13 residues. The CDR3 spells CAWSPHSGTEAFF. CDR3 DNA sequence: TGTGCCTGGTCTCCCCACTCGGGAACTGAAGCTTTCTTT.

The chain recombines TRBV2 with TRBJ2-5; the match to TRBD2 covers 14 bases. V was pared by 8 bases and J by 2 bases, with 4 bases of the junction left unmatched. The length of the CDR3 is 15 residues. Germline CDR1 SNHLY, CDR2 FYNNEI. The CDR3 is CASGGLAGGQETQYF. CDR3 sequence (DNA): TGTGCCAGCGGAGGACTAGCGGGGGGTCAAGAGACCCAGTACTTC.

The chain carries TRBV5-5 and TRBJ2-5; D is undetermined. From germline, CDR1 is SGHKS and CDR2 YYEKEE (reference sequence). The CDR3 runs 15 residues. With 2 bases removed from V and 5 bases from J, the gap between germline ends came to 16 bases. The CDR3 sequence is CASSLYVTQGETQYF. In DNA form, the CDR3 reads TGTGCCAGCAGCTTATACGTCACCCAAGGGGAGACCCAGTACTTC.

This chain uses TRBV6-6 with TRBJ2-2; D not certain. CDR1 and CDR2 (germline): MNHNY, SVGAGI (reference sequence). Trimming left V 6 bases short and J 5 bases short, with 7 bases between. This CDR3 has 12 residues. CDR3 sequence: CASSFPTGELFF. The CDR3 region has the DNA TGTGCCAGCAGCTTTCCGACCGGGGAGCTGTTTTTT.

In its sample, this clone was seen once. CDR3 nucleotide sequence: TGTGCCATCAGTGCCCCCGAGGGGAGCTCCTACAATGAGCAGTTCTTC. It encodes CAISAPEGSSYNEQFF. The chain is built from TRBV10-3 and TRBJ2-1; the D gene could be TRBD1 or TRBD2 (5 bases each). Trimming took off 4 bases at V and 0 bases at J, with 13 bases between the two ends. Germline lookup yields CDR1 ENHRY and CDR2 SYGVKD. This CDR3 contains 16 residues.

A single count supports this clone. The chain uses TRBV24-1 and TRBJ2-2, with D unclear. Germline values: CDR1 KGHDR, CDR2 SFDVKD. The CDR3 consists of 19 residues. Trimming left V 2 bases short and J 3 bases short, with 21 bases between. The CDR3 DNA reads TGTGCCACCAGTGATTCCCCTACCCGGCAGAGCAAATACACCGGGGAGCTGTTTTTT. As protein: CATSDSPTRQSKYTGELFF.